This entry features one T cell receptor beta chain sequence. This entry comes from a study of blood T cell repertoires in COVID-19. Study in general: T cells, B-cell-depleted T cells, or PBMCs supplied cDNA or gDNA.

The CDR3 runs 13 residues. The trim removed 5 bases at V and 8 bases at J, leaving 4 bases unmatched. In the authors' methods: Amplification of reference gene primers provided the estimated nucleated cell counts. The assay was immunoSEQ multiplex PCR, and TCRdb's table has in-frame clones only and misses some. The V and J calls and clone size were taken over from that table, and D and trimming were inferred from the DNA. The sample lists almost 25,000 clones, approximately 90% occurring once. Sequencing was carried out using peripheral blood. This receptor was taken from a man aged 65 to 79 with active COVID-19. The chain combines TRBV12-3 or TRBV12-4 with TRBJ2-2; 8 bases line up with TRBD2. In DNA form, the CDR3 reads TGTGCCAGCAGTGGACTAGCTTCTGGGGAGCTGTTTTTT. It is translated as CASSGLASGELFF.